These 10 T cell receptor beta chains originate from one sample sequenced in a study of resident and recirculating memory T cells in vitiligo. This table comes from immunoSEQ multiplex PCR, and its TCRdb copy is limited to in-frame clones, with some not included. The table records roughly 80,000 clones, under 95% of them present only once. The sample taken for sequencing was blood. These receptors all come from a male donor with vitiligo.

The chain employs TRBV5-6 and TRBJ2-7; 8 positions match TRBD2. V lost 0 bases and J lost 6; bases outside the gene matches: 11. CDR1 SGHDT and CDR2 YYEEEE come from the germline V gene. There are 16 residues in the CDR3. CDR3 protein: CASSLVHREGRREQYF. CDR3 nucleotides: TGTGCCAGCAGCTTGGTACACCGGGAGGGCAGACGCGAGCAGTACTTC.

The rearrangement uses TRBV10-3 and TRBJ2-1, with 13 bases fitting TRBD2. CDR1 and CDR2 from the germline V gene are ENHRY and SYGVKD. V gave up 3 bases and J gave up 5 bases; unmatched junction bases: 4. The length of the CDR3 is 16 residues. The CDR3 sequence is CAISDAGTSGDNEQFF. The CDR3 DNA reads TGTGCCATCAGTGACGCAGGGACTAGCGGGGACAATGAGCAGTTCTTC.

The chain recombines TRBV4-3 with TRBJ2-1; 7 bases map to TRBD2. Germline CDR1 LGHNA, CDR2 YSLEER. V gave up 4 bases and J gave up 8 bases; unmatched junction bases: 26. There are 20 residues in the CDR3. CDR3 sequence: CASSPDRSKIAGFFGDEQFF. CDR3 in DNA: TGCGCCAGCAGCCCTGACCGAAGTAAGATAGCGGGCTTCTTCGGGGATGAGCAGTTCTTC.

The chain joins TRBV4-1 to TRBJ2-6; 12 bases agree with TRBD1. CDR1 MGHRA and CDR2 YSYEKL come from the germline V gene. The CDR3 is 18 residues long. Losses at the gene ends were 3 bases for V and 2 bases for J; bases not matched to a gene: 5. CDR3 DNA sequence: TGCGCCAGCAGCCAGCCGGGACAGGGGGCTGCTGGGGCCAACGTCCTGACTTTC. Amino acids: CASSQPGQGAAGANVLTF.

This chain connects TRBV4-3 to TRBJ2-7; D call uncertain. Trimming took 0 bases from V and 2 from J, leaving 20 bases between them. CDR1 is LGHNA and CDR2 is YSLEER in the germline V gene. This CDR3 spans 18 amino acids. The CDR3 spells CASSQDELEARSPYEQYF. The CDR3 DNA sequence: TGCGCCAGCAGCCAAGATGAACTCGAGGCGAGGAGCCCCTACGAGCAGTACTTC.

The CDR3 nucleotides read TGTGCCAGCAGAGAACGGTGGTATAGCAATCAGCCCCAGCATTTT. Protein product: CASRERWYSNQPQHF. The chain couples TRBV28 to TRBJ1-5, with D unclear. The germline V gene has CDR1 MDHEN and CDR2 SYDVKM. The CDR3 has 15 amino acids. The germline V and J ends were trimmed by 6 bases and 0 bases, with 12 bases remaining between them.

This chain connects TRBV30 to TRBJ1-2, with 9 bases identical to TRBD1. This CDR3 comprises 12 residues. The V segment lost 2 bases and the J segment 13 bases; nucleotides outside the gene matches: 8. Germline CDR1 and CDR2: GTSNPN and SVGIG (reference sequence). CDR3 coding DNA: TGTGCCTGGAGTATCACAGGGGGCGCGGGCACCTTC. Its translation is CAWSITGGAGTF.

CDR3 sequence (DNA): TGTGCCGGGGGGGTGATGGGACTCAACACTGAAGCTTTCTTT. Translated, it gives CAGGVMGLNTEAFF. The genes are TRBV28 and TRBJ1-1, with D maybe TRBD1 (5 bases). Per germline, CDR1 MDHEN and CDR2 SYDVKM. Deletions cut 11 bases from V and 2 bases from J, with 18 bases between. This CDR3 contains 14 residues.

The chain carries TRBV19 and TRBJ2-1, with 9 nucleotides matching TRBD2. CDR3 size: 15 residues. The ends lost 1 base at V and 8 bases at J; junction bases unmatched: 6. The germline V gene encodes CDR1 LNHDA and CDR2 SQIVND (reference sequence). CDR3 region: CASSIGSGSQDEQFF. The CDR3 coding sequence is TGTGCCAGTAGTATAGGTAGCGGGAGTCAAGATGAGCAGTTCTTC.

The chain recombines TRBV18 with TRBJ2-1, with TRBD2 matching 7 bases. This CDR3 spans 14 amino acids. Germline CDR1 KGHSH, CDR2 LQKENI. Trimming cost V 6 bases and J 6 bases; bases outside gene matches: 8. CDR3 bases: TGTGCCAGCTCGTCCCTAGCGGCCGGCAATGAGCAGTTCTTC. Amino acid sequence: CASSSLAAGNEQFF.